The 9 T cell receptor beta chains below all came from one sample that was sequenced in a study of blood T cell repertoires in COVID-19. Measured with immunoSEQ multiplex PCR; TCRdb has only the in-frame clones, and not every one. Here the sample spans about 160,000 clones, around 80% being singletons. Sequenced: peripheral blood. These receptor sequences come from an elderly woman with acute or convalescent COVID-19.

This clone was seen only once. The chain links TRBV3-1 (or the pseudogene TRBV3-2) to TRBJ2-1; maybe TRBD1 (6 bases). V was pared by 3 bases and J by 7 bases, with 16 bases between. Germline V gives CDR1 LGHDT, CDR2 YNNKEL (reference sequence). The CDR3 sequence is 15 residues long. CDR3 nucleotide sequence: TGTGCCAGCAGCCATAGGATGGGGGCGCGGAATGAGCAGTTCTTC. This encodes CASSHRMGARNEQFF.

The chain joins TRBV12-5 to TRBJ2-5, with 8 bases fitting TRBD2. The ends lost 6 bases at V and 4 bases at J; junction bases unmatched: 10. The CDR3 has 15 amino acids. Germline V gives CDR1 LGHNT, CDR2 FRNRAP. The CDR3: CASGQSGSYGETQYF. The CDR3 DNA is TGTGCTAGTGGACAGAGCGGGAGTTATGGAGAGACCCAGTACTTC. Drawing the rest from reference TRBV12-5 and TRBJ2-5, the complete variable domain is DARVTQTPRHKVTEMGQEVTMRCQPILGHNTVFWYRQTMMQGLELLAYFRNRAPLDDSGMPKDRFSAEMPDATLATLKIQPSEPRDSAVYFCASGQSGSYGETQYFGPGTRLLVL.

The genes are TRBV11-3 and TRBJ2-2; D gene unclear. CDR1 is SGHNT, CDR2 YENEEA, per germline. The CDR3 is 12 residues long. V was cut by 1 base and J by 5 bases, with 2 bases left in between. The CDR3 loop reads CASSLATGELFF. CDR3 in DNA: TGTGCCAGCAGCTTAGCTACCGGGGAGCTGTTTTTT.

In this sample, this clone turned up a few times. CDR3 coding DNA: TGTGCCAGCAGTGGCGGACTAGCGGGAGGGCGGAGCACCGGGGAGCTGTTTTTT. Translation: CASSGGLAGGRSTGELFF. The chain uses TRBV6-1 and TRBJ2-2; 15 bases agree with TRBD2. Germline V gene sequence: CDR1 MNHNS, CDR2 SASEGT. This CDR3 has 18 residues. Trimming removed 4 bases from V and 4 bases from J; junction bases left unmatched: 7.

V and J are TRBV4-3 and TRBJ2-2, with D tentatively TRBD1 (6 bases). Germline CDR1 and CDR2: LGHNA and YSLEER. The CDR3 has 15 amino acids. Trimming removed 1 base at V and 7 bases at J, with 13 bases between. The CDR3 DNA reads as TGCGCCAGCAGCCAAGTTACAGGGTTGAACGGGGAGCTGTTTTTT. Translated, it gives CASSQVTGLNGELFF.

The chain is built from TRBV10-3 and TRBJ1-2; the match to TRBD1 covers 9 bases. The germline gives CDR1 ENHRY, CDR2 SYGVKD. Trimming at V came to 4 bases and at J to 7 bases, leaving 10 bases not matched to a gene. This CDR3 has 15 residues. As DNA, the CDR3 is TGTGCCATCAGTGGACAACTAACAGGGGGCGGTGGCTACACCTTC. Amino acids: CAISGQLTGGGGYTF.

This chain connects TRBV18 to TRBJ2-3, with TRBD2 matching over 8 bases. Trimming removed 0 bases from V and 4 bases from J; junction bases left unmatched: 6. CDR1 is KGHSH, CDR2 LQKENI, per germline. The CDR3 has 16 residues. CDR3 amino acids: CASSPPVSGKADTQYF. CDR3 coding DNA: TGTGCCAGCTCACCACCTGTTAGCGGGAAGGCAGATACGCAGTATTTT.

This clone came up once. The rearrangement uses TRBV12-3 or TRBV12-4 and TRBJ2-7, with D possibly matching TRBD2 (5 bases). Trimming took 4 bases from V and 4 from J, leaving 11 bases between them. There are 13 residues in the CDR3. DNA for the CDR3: TGTGCCAGCAGTTATGGTAGAGGGTACGAGCAGTACTTC. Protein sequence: CASSYGRGYEQYF.

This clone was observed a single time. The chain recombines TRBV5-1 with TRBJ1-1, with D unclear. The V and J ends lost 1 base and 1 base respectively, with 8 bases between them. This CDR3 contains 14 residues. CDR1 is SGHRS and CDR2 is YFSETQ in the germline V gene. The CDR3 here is CASSLFGRNTEAFF. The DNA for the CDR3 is TGCGCCAGCAGCTTGTTTGGCAGGAACACTGAAGCTTTCTTT.